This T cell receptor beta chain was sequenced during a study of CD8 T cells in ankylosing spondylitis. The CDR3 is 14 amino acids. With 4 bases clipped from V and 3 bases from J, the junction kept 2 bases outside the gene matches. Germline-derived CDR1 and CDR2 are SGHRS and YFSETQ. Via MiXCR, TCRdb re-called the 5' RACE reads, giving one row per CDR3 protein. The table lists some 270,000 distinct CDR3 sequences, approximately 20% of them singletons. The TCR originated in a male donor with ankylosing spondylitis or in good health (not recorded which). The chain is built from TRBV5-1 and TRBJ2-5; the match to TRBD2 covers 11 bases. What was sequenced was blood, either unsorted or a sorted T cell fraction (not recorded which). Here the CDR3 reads CASSPGLAEETQYF. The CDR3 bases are TGCGCCAGCAGCCCGGGACTAGCGGAAGAGACCCAGTACTTC.